This T cell receptor (beta chain) was found in a study of cytomegalovirus exposure and HLA in healthy donors (dated by TCRdb to about 2017). The study in broad terms: According to an earlier analysis of a few hundred of the donors, roughly 180 million T cells yielded over 100 million unique TCR beta sequences and roughly 280 Gb of sequence data. An early release that covered about 640 HLA-typed donors contained around 330 gigabases of sequencing data and approximately 85 million unique TCR sequences. Among the roughly 410 genotyped donors, approximately 82% belonged to the genetic ancestry cluster associated with self-reported Caucasian donors. The study aimed to test whether cataloging public T cell receptors could reveal signatures of past pathogen exposure. Using immunosequencing, the study profiled T cell repertoires from 500 to 800 subjects and related those repertoires to cytomegalovirus serostatus. Besides the first cohort of roughly 640 subjects, a separate validation cohort made up of around 120 different subjects was used. The study combined high-throughput TCR immunosequencing, statistical association of individual TCRs with disease status, and machine learning to predict cytomegalovirus infection status. To study patterns of TCR occurrence, a later analysis re-analyzed previously published TCR beta repertoires from several hundred donors and added high-resolution HLA genotyping. Rather than using new phenotypic data, the later analysis identified candidate immune exposures from TCR beta sequences and from how often those sequences occurred across donors. An earlier analysis of approximately 640 of the donors applied high-throughput TCR beta sequencing to assess whether each TCR beta V gene segment acted as functional or pseudogenic. Alongside the repertoire data, information on donor age, sex, ethnicity and CMV serostatus was compiled. A later genetic analysis took genome-wide SNP genotypes for about 65% of the 666 donors and used that subset as a discovery cohort. Every repertoire in the discovery cohort had been generated on one and the same sequencing platform. HLA typing covered class I and class II loci at four-digit resolution. Typing coverage differed by locus: A, B, C, DRB1 and DQB1 were typed in roughly 620-630 donors, DQA1 in 522, DPA1 in around 610, and DPB1 in just under 490. Because of strong linkage in the cohort, 4 to 6 DR-DQ haplotypes were treated as single units for association and clustering. Among around 400 genotyped donors of the cohort, an average of roughly 230,000 unique TCR beta nucleotide sequences was sequenced per donor, of which roughly 17% were non-productive. On the study overall, not on this receptor specifically: Most CMV-associated TCR beta chains appeared to be HLA-restricted in a later analysis, and the HLA associations seemed to be driven largely by CMV exposure. V-gene and J-gene trimming of TCR beta chains was associated with a missense DCLRE1C variant in a later genetic analysis, and the association was replicated in an independent cohort. A later genetic analysis reported fewer N-insertions in productive TCRs among donors in an Asian-associated ancestry cluster than the roughly 620-donor mean. The cohort was sequenced for TCR beta chains only, and without alpha or paired-chain data the features that could be detected were limited. The earlier analysis of 450 to 700 of the donors excluded 15 to 20 rarely observed V segments, including chromosome 9 orphons, because counts were too low. Specific HLA alleles were associated with 15,000 to 20,000 TCR beta sequences at a false discovery rate of 0.05 in a later analysis. A further reported finding was that TCR beta sequences accurately predicted the HLA-A and HLA-B alleles for most subjects in the first cohort. A group of highly shared sequence variants was considered likely to be a technical artifact of the sequencing pipeline. In a later analysis, TCR association rates were found to vary across HLA loci, with the most associated TCRs seen for DRB1 alleles and the fewest for HLA-C alleles. In vitro tests confirmed that a few of the cytomegalovirus-associated TCR beta chains recognize cytomegalovirus antigens. Immune exposure information for the cohort was limited to CMV serostatus. HLA typing was unavailable for some donors at each locus, so association tests used only the typed subset. The classifier was reported to diagnose cytomegalovirus status with high specificity and sensitivity in both the original cohort and the validation cohort. Some IMGT-functional V segments, including TRBV6-2 and TRBV6-3, could not be distinguished by the 87-base-pair reads and were therefore excluded. An earlier analysis of around 540 of the donors showed that most TCR beta V segments appeared in productive rearrangements either about 87% or about 30% of the time, which broadly matched IMGT annotations. A later analysis found that HLA-associated TCR beta chains were more clonally expanded and had lower generation probabilities than equally common non-associated chains. Most TCR sequences were observed very rarely across donors, whereas some public TCRs were present in many individuals. Several of the top co-occurrence clusters appeared to be linked to parvovirus B19, influenza, CMV and Epstein-Barr virus, according to a later analysis. The study listed 164 TCR beta chains as associated with cytomegalovirus. Sequencing depth was assumed to be roughly uniform across donors in the presence/absence analyses, though that assumption may not hold. According to the authors, the approach could potentially be generalized to other disease states and immunological phenotypes. Linkage disequilibrium might explain the correlated functional status among segregating V segments, but an unknown experimental factor could not be ruled out. When HLA alleles, especially DR and DQ, strongly co-occurred, TCR associations were difficult to assign to individual alleles.

Library construction relied on the immunoSEQ multiplex PCR assay. The multiplex PCR relied on a mix of 60 forward primers for TCR Vbeta segments and 13 reverse primers for TCR Jbeta segments. Amplification of the CDR3 region of rearranged TCR beta genes was performed with a multiplex PCR assay on genomic DNA. On the Illumina HiSeq System, the amplified TCR beta libraries were sequenced as 87-base-pair reads. Per the original workflow: A later analysis tallied 75 million to 95 million unique TCR beta chains across the roughly 610 repertoires, and about 10 million of those chains were shared by two or more donors. Raw reads were error-corrected and collapsed into unique sequences with a nearest-neighbor algorithm that merged closely related sequences to remove PCR and sequencing errors. To assign V, D and J gene segments, CDR3 sequences were aligned to IMGT reference sequences. Each retained sequence needed at least a six-nucleotide match to both a V gene segment and a J gene segment. A rearrangement counted as productive if the CDR3 had no stop codons and remained in frame with V and J, and every other rearrangement counted as non-productive. Following IMGT convention, CDR3 was defined as the stretch from the second conserved V-encoded cysteine to the conserved J-encoded phenylalanine. The earlier analysis of some 580 of the donors excluded any sequence lacking an unambiguous match to a single V gene segment. In an earlier analysis of approximately 550 of the donors, V segments were called functional above 56.7% productive rearrangements and were called segregating when the between-donor standard deviation exceeded 5%. A statistical classification framework was built for diagnosing cytomegalovirus status from the catalog of TCR beta chain sequences. A later analysis assigned V and J genes by comparing TCR nucleotide sequences with IMGT/GENE-DB human TR gene sequences. Using the TCRdist pipeline, a later analysis assigned CDR3 sequences along with most-parsimonious VDJ recombination scenarios. In a later analysis, each TCR beta chain was defined by its CDR3 amino acid sequence together with its V-gene family, and reads without a unique V-gene family were excluded. In a later analysis, several hundred highly shared, low-generation-probability nucleotide sequences were removed to address suspected cross-contamination and a sequencing artifact. In a later analysis, a clonal expansion index was calculated for each public chain from normalized within-repertoire ranks of inferred template counts. In a later analysis, generation probabilities were computed with a VDJ recombination model fitted to out-of-frame rearrangements, and the resulting probabilities were checked against IGoR. Hypergeometric tests were used in a later analysis to score TCR-TCR, TCR-HLA and TCR-CMV co-occurrence, with a repertoire-size bias correction applied to the TCR pairs. In a later analysis, false discovery rates were estimated by permuting HLA or CMV assignments 20 times. In a later analysis, co-occurring TCRs were grouped using DBSCAN, and TCRdist sequence similarity was added for clustering within HLA-allele-positive subsets. Repertoires with fewer than 30,000 or more than 120,000 public chains, plus five repertoires with anomalous nucleotide sharing, were excluded from co-occurrence clustering. Here the immuneACCESS table is served through TCRdb, limited to in-frame sequences with V and J called. Missing clones are a known gap in these copies; in checked studies unresolved V genes cover under half, and the rest lacks a known reason. The V and J calls and clone size come from that table; D and trimming were worked out from the DNA. The sample table holds 150,000 to 200,000 clones, of which roughly four fifths were seen once. Jointly, the top ten make up 4.1% of the sample.

The CDR3 measures 14 amino acids from cysteine to phenylalanine. Only the CDR3 DNA is retained, 42 bases long and in frame from the first base. Trimming costs V 2 bases and J 3 bases, and their ends lie 10 bases apart. CDR1 and CDR2, looked up from the germline V gene, are SGHAT and FQNNGV. The cohort was made up of hundreds of healthy bone marrow donors. All cohort members were sampled while nominally healthy, although unrecorded immune exposures were likely present. The donor tested CMV seropositive, placing the donor among the approximately 290 seropositive members of the cohort. Each donor provided a peripheral blood sample, and peripheral blood mononuclear cells were used for TCR beta sequencing. The Qiagen DNeasy Blood Extraction Kit was used to extract genomic DNA from the blood cell samples. This clone was counted only a few times. Its antigen remains unidentified. No qualities accompany the bases; no much larger clone lies one base away.

This receptor was obtained from a man in his forties or fifties in good health and CMV-seropositive. The chain is encoded by TRBV11-2 joined to TRBJ1-2, with the identity of the D gene unclear. Sequencing input: PBMCs. CDR3 protein: CASSLIPGDYGYTF. The DNA reads as follows: TGTGCCAGCAGCTTAATCCCAGGCGACTATGGCTACACCTTC.